The clone carrying this T cell receptor beta chain was counted only a few times. The antigen is not known. The data are from a study of CD8+ T cells in alopecia areata. At the level of the study: Twice daily, treated patients received 5 to 10 mg of oral tofacitinib.

Whole-study results and caveats: Besides other cells, scalp samples also yield sequences of resident alphabeta T cells from normal skin.

RNA was extracted and reverse transcribed into cDNA as the sequencing template. Assay: immunoSEQ multiplex PCR; the TCRdb copy retains only in-frame clones and omits some. Here the sample spans some 150,000 clones, approximately 53% being singletons. CDR3 size: 15 residues. Per germline, CDR1 ENHRY and CDR2 SYGVKD. The ends lost 4 bases at V and 6 bases at J; junction bases unmatched: 3. Peripheral blood and lesional scalp punch biopsies came from alopecia areata patients. The V gene is TRBV10-3, the J gene TRBJ2-1, with 13 bases that match TRBD2. This clonotype originated in a human donor with alopecia areata. The source was CD8+ T cells sorted from blood, collected at week 0. Here the CDR3 reads CAISGGTSGVNEQFF. Written as DNA, the CDR3 is TGTGCCATCAGTGGGGGGACTAGCGGGGTCAATGAGCAGTTCTTC.